Listed below are T cell receptor beta chains from one sample, sequenced in a study of T cell clones after liver transplantation. Produced via immunoSEQ multiplex PCR; TCRdb's table is partial and in-frame only. The sample has nearly 55,000 clones; about 81% are singletons. The starting material was CD4+ T cells from blood, obtained before liver transplant. The source of these receptors is a human donor who received a liver transplant. CDR3s leave out the opening cysteine and the closing phenylalanine or tryptophan. The size of a clone is reported for some rows only, either as once, few or many, or as a class for expanded clones.

V gene,J gene,CDR3 length,clone size,CDR3 protein
TRBV18,TRBJ1-5,14,.,ASSRNPQNSNQPQH
TRBV9,TRBJ2-1,13,.,ASSVAGLAVNEQF
TRBV15,TRBJ2-1,13,.,ATSRDRGQANEQF
TRBV6-1,TRBJ2-1,11,.,ASSASGRGEQF
TRBV4-3,TRBJ1-5,12,.,ASSQAVTGGPQH
TRBV5-4,TRBJ2-1,14,.,ASSPRLRAVDNEQF
TRBV2,TRBJ2-5,13,.,ASSPPGTRGETQY
TRBV7-2,TRBJ2-7,16,.,ASSSQLVRGWPPYEQY
TRBV5-4,TRBJ2-2,10,.,ASSPDFRVLF
TRBV7-3,TRBJ2-3,14,.,ASSKPGQGAADTQY
TRBV5-1,TRBJ2-1,12,.,ASSSDLANYEQF
TRBV6-6,TRBJ2-1,13,.,ASSYMDRGHNEQF
TRBV27,TRBJ1-2,15,few,ASSYRGRGNANYGYT
TRBV9,TRBJ2-1,11,.,ASSVARGNEQF
TRBV27,TRBJ1-2,11,.,ASSLTPGGGYT
TRBV9,TRBJ2-7,16,.,ASSVGGSGRAGDYEQY
TRBV5-1,TRBJ1-2,13,few,ASSVGPVGLGGYT
TRBV7-3,TRBJ2-7,13,once,ASSDTGTGIYEQY
TRBV29-1,TRBJ1-3,11,few,SVERGAGNTIY
TRBV28,TRBJ1-1,9,.,ASSRTRGAF
TRBV9,TRBJ2-3,13,.,ASSDARGFTDTQY